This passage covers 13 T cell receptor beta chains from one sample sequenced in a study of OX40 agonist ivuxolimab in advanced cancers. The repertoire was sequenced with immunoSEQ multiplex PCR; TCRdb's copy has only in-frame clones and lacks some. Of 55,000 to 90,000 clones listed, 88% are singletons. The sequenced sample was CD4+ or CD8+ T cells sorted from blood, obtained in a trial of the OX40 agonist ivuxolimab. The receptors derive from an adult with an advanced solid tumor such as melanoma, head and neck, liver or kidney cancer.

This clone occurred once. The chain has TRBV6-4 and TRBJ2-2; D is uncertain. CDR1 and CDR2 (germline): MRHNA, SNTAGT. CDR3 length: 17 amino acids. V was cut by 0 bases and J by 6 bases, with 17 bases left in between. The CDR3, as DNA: TGTGCCAGCAGTGACTCCCAGTACCCTCTCAGCGCCGGGGAGCTGTTTTTT. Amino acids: CASSDSQYPLSAGELFF.

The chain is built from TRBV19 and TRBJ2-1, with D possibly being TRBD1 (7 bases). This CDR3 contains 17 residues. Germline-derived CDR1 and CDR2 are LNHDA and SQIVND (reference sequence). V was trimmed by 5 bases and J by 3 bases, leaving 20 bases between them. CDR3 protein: CASSLILRGAIYNEQFF. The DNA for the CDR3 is TGTGCCAGTAGTCTAATCCTCAGGGGGGCTATCTACAATGAGCAGTTCTTC. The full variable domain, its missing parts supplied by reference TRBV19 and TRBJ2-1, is DGGITQSPKYLFRKEGQNVTLSCEQNLNHDAMYWYRQDPGQGLRLIYYSQIVNDFQKGDIAEGYSVSREKKESFPLTVTSAQKNPTAFYLCASSLILRGAIYNEQFFGPGTRLTVL.

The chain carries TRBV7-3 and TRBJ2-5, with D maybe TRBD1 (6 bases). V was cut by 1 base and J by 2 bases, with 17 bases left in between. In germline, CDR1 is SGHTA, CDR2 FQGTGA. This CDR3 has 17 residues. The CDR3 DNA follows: TGTGCCAGCAGCTTAAGCCCCTGGGGCAGGGGTCAAGAGACCCAGTACTTC. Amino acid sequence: CASSLSPWGRGQETQYF.

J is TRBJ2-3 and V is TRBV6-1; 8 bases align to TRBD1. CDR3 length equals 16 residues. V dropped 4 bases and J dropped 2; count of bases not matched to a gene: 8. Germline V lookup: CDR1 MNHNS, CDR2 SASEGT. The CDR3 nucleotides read TGTGCCAGCAGTGTTAGGGGACAGGCAGTCACAGATACGCAGTATTTT. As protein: CASSVRGQAVTDTQYF.

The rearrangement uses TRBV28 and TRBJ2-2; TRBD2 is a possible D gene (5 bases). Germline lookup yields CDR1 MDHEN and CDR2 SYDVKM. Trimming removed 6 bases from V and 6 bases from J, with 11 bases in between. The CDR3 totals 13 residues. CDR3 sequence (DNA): TGTGCCAGCAGCAAAATTAGCGCCGGGGAGCTGTTTTTT. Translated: CASSKISAGELFF.

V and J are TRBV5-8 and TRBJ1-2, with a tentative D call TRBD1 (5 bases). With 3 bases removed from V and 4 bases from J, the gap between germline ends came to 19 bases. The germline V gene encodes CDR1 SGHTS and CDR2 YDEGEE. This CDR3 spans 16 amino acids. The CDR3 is CASSSAVHRLLYGYTF. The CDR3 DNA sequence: TGTGCCAGCAGCTCGGCGGTCCACAGGCTCCTCTATGGCTACACCTTC.

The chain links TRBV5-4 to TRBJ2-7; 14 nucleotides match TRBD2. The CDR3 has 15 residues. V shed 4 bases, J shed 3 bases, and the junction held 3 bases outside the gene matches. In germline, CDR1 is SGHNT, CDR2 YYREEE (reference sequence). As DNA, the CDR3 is TGTGCCAGCAGCAGGGGGACTAGCGGGGGCTACGAGCAGTACTTC. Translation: CASSRGTSGGYEQYF.

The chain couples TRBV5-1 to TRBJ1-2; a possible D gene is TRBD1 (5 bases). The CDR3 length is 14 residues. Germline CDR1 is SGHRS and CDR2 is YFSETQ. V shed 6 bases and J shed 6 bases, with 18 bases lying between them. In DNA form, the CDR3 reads TGCGCCAGCACCTTATTAAATCTAGGGGATGGCTACACCTTC. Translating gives CASTLLNLGDGYTF.

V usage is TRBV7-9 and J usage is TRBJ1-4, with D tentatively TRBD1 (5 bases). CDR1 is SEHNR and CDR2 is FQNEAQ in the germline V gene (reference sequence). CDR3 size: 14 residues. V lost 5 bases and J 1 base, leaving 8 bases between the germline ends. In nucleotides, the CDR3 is TGTGCCAGCAGCCCGGGGGAAACTAATGAAAAACTGTTTTTT. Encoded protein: CASSPGETNEKLFF.

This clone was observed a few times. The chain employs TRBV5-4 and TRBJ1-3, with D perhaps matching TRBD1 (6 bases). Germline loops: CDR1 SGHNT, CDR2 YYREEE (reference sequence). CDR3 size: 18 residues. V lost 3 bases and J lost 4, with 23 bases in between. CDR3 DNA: TGTGCCAGCAGCTACTTTGGACAGTCAAGTCCCCCCGGAAACACCATATATTTT. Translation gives CASSYFGQSSPPGNTIYF.

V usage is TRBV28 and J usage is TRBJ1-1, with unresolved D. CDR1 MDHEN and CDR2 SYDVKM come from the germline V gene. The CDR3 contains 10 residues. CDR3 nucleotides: TGTAAAGTTGGGGACACTGAAGCTTTCTTT. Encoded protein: CKVGDTEAFF.

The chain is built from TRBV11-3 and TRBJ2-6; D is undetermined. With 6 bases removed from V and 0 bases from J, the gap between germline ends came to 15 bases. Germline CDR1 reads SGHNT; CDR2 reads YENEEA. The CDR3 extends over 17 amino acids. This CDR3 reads CASRLRAESSGANVLTF. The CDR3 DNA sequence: TGTGCCAGCAGACTAAGGGCGGAGAGCTCTGGGGCCAACGTCCTGACTTTC.

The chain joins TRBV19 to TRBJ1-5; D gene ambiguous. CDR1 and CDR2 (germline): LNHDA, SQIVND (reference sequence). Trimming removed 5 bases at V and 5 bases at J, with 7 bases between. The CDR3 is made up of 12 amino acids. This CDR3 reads CASSFLDQPQHF. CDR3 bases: TGTGCCAGTAGTTTTCTCGATCAGCCCCAGCATTTT. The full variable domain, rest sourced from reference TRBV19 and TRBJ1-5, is DGGITQSPKYLFRKEGQNVTLSCEQNLNHDAMYWYRQDPGQGLRLIYYSQIVNDFQKGDIAEGYSVSREKKESFPLTVTSAQKNPTAFYLCASSFLDQPQHFGDGTRLSIL.